This TCR beta chain was documented in a study of blood T cells in healthy people across ages. At the level of the study: About one barcoded beta molecule was captured per two T cells (by template switching). The study's findings and limits: Diversity was higher, and naive CD4+ cells more numerous, in long-lived donors than in aged donors. A roughly linear age-dependent decrease characterized TCR beta diversity per million T cells.

Through a sample-barcoded 5' primer and a J-beta primer mix, a second PCR was run for roughly 6 to 12 cycles. TCRdb fed the 5' RACE reads into MiXCR, producing one record per CDR3 protein. Seen here are over 550,000 distinct CDR3 sequences, roughly 31% observed once, and the top ten hold about a sixth. V lost 4 bases and J 3 bases, leaving 16 bases between the germline ends. The CDR3 runs 16 residues. The germline gives CDR1 LGHDT, CDR2 YNNKEL (reference sequence). Healthy Russian Caucasian donors spanned ages roughly 6 to 90 years. This clonotype has more than one count but fewer than ten. The antigen is not known.

The V call is TRBV3-1, the J call TRBJ1-3; D may be TRBD1 (6 bases). Sequencing was carried out using blood. This receptor was identified in a woman older than 75 in good health. Here the CDR3 DNA reads TGTGCCAGCAGCCCCGGGGGGGGCATTGGTGGAAACACCATATATTTT. Translating it yields CASSPGGGIGGNTIYF.